Included here is one T cell receptor beta chain sequence, with context. Antigen unknown. Germline values: CDR1 PRHDT, CDR2 FYEKMQ (reference sequence). This CDR3 comprises 14 residues. V gave up 5 bases and J gave up 6 bases, with 14 bases separating them. The data were taken from a study of cytomegalovirus exposure and HLA in healthy donors. On the study more broadly: In an earlier analysis, around 100 million unique TCR beta sequences were found from some 170 million T cells. Study outcomes and limitations: Cytomegalovirus-associated TCR beta chains were listed, numbering 164. In a later analysis, DRB1 alleles had the most associated TCRs; HLA-C alleles the fewest. Rare TCR sequences dominated, though some public TCRs recurred in many donors.

In the PCR, 60 Vbeta and 13 Jbeta primers were used. Method: immunoSEQ multiplex PCR; TCRdb's copy keeps in-frame clones and lacks some. This table holds some 130,000 clones, 66% found once. The chain links TRBV13 to TRBJ2-4; D might be TRBD2 (5 bases). This receptor was identified in a human donor in good health. Sequencing was performed on PBMCs. In DNA form, the CDR3 reads TGTGCCAGCAGCGCCAGCGGCAAGGGAAACATTCAGTACTTC. Translation gives CASSASGKGNIQYF.